A selection of T cell receptor beta chains follows, all from one sample in a study of long-term antiretroviral therapy in people with HIV. This table comes from immunoSEQ multiplex PCR, and its TCRdb copy is limited to in-frame clones, with some not included. The sample consists of around 37,000 clones, roughly 85% of them appearing once. The starting material was unsorted PBMCs, obtained about 3.3 years after starting antiretroviral therapy. These receptors originate from a man between 18 and 29 years old with HIV. Each CDR3 is given with its conserved first and last residue. A D gene is named only where the DNA matches it firmly. Rows give clone size only sometimes, using once, few, many, or a class for an expanded clone.

length: 16; J: TRBJ1-4; D: -; V: TRBV19; size: -; CDR3: CASSIESQGSLEKLFF; DNA: TGTGCCAGTAGTATAGAGTCCCAGGGGAGCCTTGAAAAACTGTTTTTT
length: 15; J: TRBJ2-5; D: -; V: TRBV5-1; size: -; CDR3: CASSWDTSTAETQYF; DNA: TGCGCCAGCAGCTGGGACACCTCGACAGCGGAGACCCAGTACTTC
length: 14; J: TRBJ1-2; D: -; V: TRBV7-9; size: -; CDR3: CASSRSGLGNGYTF; DNA: TGTGCCAGCAGCCGCAGCGGCCTCGGCAATGGCTACACCTTC
length: 13; J: TRBJ2-7; D: -; V: TRBV7-9; size: -; CDR3: CASSLGILGEQYF; DNA: TGTGCCAGCAGCTTAGGAATTCTGGGCGAGCAGTACTTC
length: 15; J: TRBJ2-1; D: TRBD2; V: TRBV6-5; size: -; CDR3: CASSPLAGGRPEQFF; DNA: TGTGCCAGCAGTCCTCTAGCGGGGGGCCGTCCTGAGCAGTTCTTC
length: 11; J: TRBJ1-1; D: -; V: TRBV27; size: few; CDR3: CASRMNTEAFF; DNA: TGTGCCAGCAGGATGAACACTGAAGCTTTCTTT
length: 16; J: TRBJ1-1; D: TRBD1; V: TRBV7-9; size: -; CDR3: CASSLARQGEGREAFF; DNA: TGTGCCAGCAGCTTAGCCAGACAGGGTGAAGGTCGTGAAGCTTTCTTT
length: 11; J: TRBJ2-7; D: -; V: TRBV6-6; size: -; CDR3: CASSGAYEQYF; DNA: TGTGCCAGCAGTGGAGCCTACGAGCAGTACTTC
length: 15; J: TRBJ2-7; D: TRBD1; V: TRBV9; size: -; CDR3: CASSVGDSTIYEQYF; DNA: TGTGCCAGCAGCGTTGGGGACAGCACGATCTACGAGCAGTACTTC
length: 14; J: TRBJ2-1; D: -; V: TRBV11-3; size: -; CDR3: CASSLDRSQGEQFF; DNA: TGTGCCAGCAGCTTAGATCGGAGTCAGGGGGAGCAGTTCTTC
length: 15; J: TRBJ1-2; D: -; V: TRBV7-2; size: -; CDR3: CASSLAGDTDYGYTF; DNA: TGTGCCAGCAGCTTAGCAGGGGACACCGATTATGGCTACACCTTC
length: 11; J: TRBJ1-1; D: -; V: TRBV20-1; size: once; CDR3: CSARDSTEAFF; DNA: TGCAGTGCTAGAGATAGCACTGAAGCTTTCTTT
length: 15; J: TRBJ1-2; D: -; V: TRBV18; size: -; CDR3: CASSPGTDANYGYTF; DNA: TGTGCCAGCTCACCCGGGACGGACGCTAACTATGGCTACACCTTC
length: 13; J: TRBJ2-3; D: -; V: TRBV6-6; size: once; CDR3: CASSSLGADTQYF; DNA: TGTGCCAGCAGTTCCCTGGGGGCAGATACGCAGTATTTT
length: 15; J: TRBJ2-1; D: -; V: TRBV6-5; size: -; CDR3: CASSLGGGVYNEQFF; DNA: TGTGCCAGCAGTCTCGGTGGCGGGGTCTACAATGAGCAGTTCTTC
length: 15; J: TRBJ1-4; D: TRBD1; V: TRBV6-5; size: -; CDR3: CASSIRDSYNEKLFF; DNA: TGTGCCAGCAGTATCCGGGACAGCTATAATGAAAAACTGTTTTTT
length: 14; J: TRBJ1-1; D: -; V: TRBV28; size: -; CDR3: CASSPGIMNTEAFF; DNA: TGTGCCAGCAGCCCAGGGATCATGAACACTGAAGCTTTCTTT
length: 16; J: TRBJ2-1; D: TRBD1; V: TRBV4-1; size: once; CDR3: CASSHLGQSSYNEQFF; DNA: TGCGCCAGCAGCCACCTGGGACAGAGCTCCTACAATGAGCAGTTCTTC
length: 13; J: TRBJ2-1; D: -; V: TRBV4-1; size: -; CDR3: CASSQVGADEQFF; DNA: TGCGCCAGCAGCCAAGTAGGAGCCGATGAGCAGTTCTTC
length: 17; J: TRBJ2-7; D: -; V: TRBV11-2; size: -; CDR3: CASSQPQLSGISYEQHF; DNA: TGTGCCAGCAGCCAACCCCAACTCTCCGGGATCTCCTACGAGCAGCACTTC
length: 11; J: TRBJ2-7; D: -; V: TRBV5-1; size: -; CDR3: CASSLGYEQYF; DNA: TGCGCCAGCAGCTTGGGCTACGAGCAGTACTTC
length: 14; J: TRBJ2-7; D: TRBD1; V: TRBV19; size: -; CDR3: CASSVRTGLYEQYF; DNA: TGTGCCAGTAGCGTAAGGACAGGTCTCTACGAGCAGTACTTC
length: 15; J: TRBJ1-5; D: TRBD1; V: TRBV7-2; size: -; CDR3: CASSQRTGEEQPQHF; DNA: TGTGCCAGCAGCCAAAGGACAGGGGAGGAACAGCCCCAGCATTTT
length: 15; J: TRBJ1-1; D: -; V: TRBV19; size: -; CDR3: CASSIRGRWDTEAFF; DNA: TGTGCCAGTAGTATCCGGGGGCGGTGGGACACTGAAGCTTTCTTT
length: 14; J: TRBJ2-5; D: -; V: TRBV6-5; size: -; CDR3: CASSPYRAQETQYF; DNA: TGTGCCAGCAGCCCATACAGGGCCCAAGAGACCCAGTACTTC
length: 13; J: TRBJ1-1; D: TRBD1; V: TRBV28; size: -; CDR3: CASRLTGETEAFF; DNA: TGTGCCAGCAGGTTAACAGGGGAAACTGAAGCTTTCTTT
length: 14; J: TRBJ2-1; D: -; V: TRBV28; size: -; CDR3: CASSPLTGYNEQFF; DNA: TGTGCCAGCAGTCCCTTAACAGGCTACAATGAGCAGTTCTTC
length: 13; J: TRBJ2-7; D: -; V: TRBV15; size: few; CDR3: CATSRDRGYEQYF; DNA: TGTGCCACCAGCAGAGATCGGGGGTACGAGCAGTACTTC